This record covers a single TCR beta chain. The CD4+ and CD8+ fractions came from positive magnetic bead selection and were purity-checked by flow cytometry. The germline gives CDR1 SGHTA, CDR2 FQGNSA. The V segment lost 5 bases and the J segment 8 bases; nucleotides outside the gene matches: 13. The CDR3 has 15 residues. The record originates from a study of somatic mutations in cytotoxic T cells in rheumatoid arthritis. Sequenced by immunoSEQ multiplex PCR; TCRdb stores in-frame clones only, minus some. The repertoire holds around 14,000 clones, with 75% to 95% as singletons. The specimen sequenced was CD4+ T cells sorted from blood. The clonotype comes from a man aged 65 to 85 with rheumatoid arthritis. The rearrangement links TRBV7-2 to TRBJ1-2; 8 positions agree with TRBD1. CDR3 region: CASSPEVDRGNGYTF. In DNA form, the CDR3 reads TGTGCCAGCAGCCCCGAGGTAGACAGGGGTAACGGCTACACCTTC.